The entry that follows covers one TCR beta chain sequence. The table came from immunoSEQ multiplex PCR; TCRdb's copy has only in-frame clones and leaves some out. Counted here are approximately 290,000 clones, roughly 85% occurring once; the ten biggest clones make up more than 4%. The data originate from a study of blood T cell repertoires in COVID-19. The material sequenced was PBMCs or T cells enriched from blood (not recorded which). This receptor was identified in a woman in her thirties who had recovered from COVID-19.

The DNA of the CDR3 is TGTGCCACCAGCAGAGATCGGGGCGGGGACCGACTAGCCAAAAACATTCAGTACTTC. It specifies CATSRDRGGDRLAKNIQYF. The V call is TRBV15, the J call TRBJ2-4, with D maybe TRBD2 (6 bases). The V end was cut by 0 bases, the J end by 0 bases, with 18 bases between. This CDR3 is 19 amino acids long. CDR1 and CDR2 from the germline V gene are LNHNV and YYDKDF (reference sequence).